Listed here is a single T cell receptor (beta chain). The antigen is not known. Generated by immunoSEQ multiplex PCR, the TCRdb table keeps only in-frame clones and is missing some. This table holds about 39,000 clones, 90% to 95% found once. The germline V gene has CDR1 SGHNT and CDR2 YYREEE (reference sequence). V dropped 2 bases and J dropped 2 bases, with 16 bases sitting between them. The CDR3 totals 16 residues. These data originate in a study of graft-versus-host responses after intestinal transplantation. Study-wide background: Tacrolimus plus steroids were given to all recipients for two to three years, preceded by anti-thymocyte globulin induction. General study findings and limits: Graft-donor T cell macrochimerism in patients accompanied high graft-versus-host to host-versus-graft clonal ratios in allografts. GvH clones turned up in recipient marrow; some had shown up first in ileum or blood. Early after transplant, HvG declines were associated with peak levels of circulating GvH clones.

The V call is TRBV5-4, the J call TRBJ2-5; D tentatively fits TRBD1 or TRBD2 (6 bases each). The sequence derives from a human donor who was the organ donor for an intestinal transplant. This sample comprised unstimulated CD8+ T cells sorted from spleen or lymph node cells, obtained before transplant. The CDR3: CASSFLSTGTQETQYF. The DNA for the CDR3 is TGTGCCAGCAGCTTTTTATCTACAGGGACTCAAGAGACCCAGTACTTC.